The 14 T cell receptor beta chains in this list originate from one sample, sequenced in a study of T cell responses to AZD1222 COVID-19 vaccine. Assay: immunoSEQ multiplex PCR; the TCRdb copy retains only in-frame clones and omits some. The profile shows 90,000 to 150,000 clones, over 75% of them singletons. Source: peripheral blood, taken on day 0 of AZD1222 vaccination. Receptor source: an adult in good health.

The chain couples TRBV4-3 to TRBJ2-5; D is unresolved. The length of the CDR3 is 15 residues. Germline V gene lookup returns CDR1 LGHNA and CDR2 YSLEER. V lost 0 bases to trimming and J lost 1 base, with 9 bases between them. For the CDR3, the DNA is TGCGCCAGCAGCCAAGATGTCGCTATCCAAGAGACCCAGTACTTC. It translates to CASSQDVAIQETQYF.

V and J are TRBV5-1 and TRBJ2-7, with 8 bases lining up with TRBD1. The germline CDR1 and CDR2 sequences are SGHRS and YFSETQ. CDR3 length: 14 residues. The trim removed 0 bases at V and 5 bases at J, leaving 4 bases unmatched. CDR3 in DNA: TGCGCCAGCAGCTTGGGGACAGGGAGCGACGAGCAGTACTTC. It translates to CASSLGTGSDEQYF.

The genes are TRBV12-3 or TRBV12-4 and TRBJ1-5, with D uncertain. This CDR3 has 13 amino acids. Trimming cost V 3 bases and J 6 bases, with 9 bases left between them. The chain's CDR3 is CASSLAQTQPQHF. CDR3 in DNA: TGTGCCAGCAGTTTGGCGCAAACTCAGCCCCAGCATTTT.

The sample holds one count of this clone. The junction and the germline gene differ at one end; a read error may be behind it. CDR3: CASSKQTGSFEQYF. The CDR3, as DNA: TGTGCCAGCAGCAAACAGACAGGCTCCTTCGAGCAGTACTTC. The chain uses TRBV7-9 and TRBJ2-7, with D perhaps TRBD1 (6 bases). Germline CDR1 and CDR2: SEHNR and FQNEAQ (reference sequence). The CDR3 has 14 amino acids.

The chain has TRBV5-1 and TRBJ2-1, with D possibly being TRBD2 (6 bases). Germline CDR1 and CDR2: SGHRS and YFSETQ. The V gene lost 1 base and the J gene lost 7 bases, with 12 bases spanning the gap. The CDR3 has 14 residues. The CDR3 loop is CASSLRSGENEQFF. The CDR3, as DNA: TGCGCCAGCAGCTTGAGGTCGGGGGAGAATGAGCAGTTCTTC.

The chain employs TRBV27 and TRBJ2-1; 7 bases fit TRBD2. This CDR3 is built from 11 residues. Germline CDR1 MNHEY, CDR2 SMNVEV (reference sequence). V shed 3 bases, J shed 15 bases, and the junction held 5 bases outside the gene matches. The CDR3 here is CASSFRTRLFF. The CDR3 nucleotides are TGTGCCAGCAGTTTCAGGACTAGGTTGTTCTTC.

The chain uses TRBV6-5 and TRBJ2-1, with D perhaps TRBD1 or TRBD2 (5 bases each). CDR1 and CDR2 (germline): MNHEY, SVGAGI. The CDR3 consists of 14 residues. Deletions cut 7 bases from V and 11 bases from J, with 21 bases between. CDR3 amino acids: CASKPKQTPGQQFF. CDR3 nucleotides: TGTGCCAGCAAGCCGAAACAAACTCCGGGACAGCAGTTCTTC.

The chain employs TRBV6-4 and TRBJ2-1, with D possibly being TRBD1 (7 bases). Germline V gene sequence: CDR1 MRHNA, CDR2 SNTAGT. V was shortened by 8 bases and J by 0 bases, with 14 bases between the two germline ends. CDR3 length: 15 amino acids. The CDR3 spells CASGKEGASYNEQFF. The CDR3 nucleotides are TGTGCCAGCGGGAAGGAGGGGGCCTCCTACAATGAGCAGTTCTTC.

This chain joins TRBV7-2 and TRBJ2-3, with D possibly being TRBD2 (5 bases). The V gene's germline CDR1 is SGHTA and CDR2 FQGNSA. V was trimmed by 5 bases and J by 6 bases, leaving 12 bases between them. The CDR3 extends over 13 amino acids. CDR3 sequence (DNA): TGTGCCAGCAGCCCCTCCCCGGGGGATACGCAGTATTTT. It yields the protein CASSPSPGDTQYF.

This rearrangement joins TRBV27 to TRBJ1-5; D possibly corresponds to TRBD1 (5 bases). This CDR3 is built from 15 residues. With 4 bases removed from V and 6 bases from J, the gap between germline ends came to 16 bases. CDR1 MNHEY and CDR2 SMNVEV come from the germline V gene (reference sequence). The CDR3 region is CASSSRGDASQPQHF. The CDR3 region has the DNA TGTGCCAGCAGTTCAAGGGGCGACGCCTCTCAGCCCCAGCATTTT.

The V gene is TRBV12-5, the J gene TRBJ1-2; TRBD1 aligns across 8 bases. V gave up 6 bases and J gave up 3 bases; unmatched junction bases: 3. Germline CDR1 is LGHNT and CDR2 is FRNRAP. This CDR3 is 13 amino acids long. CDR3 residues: CASGQTGDYGYTF. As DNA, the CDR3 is TGTGCTAGTGGCCAGACAGGGGACTATGGCTACACCTTC.

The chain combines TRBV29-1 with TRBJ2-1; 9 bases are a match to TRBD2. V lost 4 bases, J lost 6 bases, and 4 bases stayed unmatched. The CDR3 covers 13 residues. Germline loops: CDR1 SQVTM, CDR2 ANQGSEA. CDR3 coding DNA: TGCAGCGTTGCAATAGCGGGGGCCAATGAGCAGTTCTTC. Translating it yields CSVAIAGANEQFF.

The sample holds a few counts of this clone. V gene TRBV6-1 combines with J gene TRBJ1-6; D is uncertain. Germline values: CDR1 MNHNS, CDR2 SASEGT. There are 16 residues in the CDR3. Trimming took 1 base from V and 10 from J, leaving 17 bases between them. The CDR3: CASSEEVEGGSSPLHF. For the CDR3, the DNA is TGTGCCAGCAGTGAAGAGGTAGAGGGAGGGAGCTCACCCCTCCACTTT.

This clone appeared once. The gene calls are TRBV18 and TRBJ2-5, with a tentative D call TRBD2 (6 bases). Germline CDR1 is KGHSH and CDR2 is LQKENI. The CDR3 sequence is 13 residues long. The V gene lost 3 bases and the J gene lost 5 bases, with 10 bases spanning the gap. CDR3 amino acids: CASSPGLAETQYF. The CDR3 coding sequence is TGTGCCAGCTCACCTGGGCTAGCGGAGACCCAGTACTTC. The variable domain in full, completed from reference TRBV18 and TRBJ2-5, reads NAGVMQNPRHLVRRRGQEARLRCSPMKGHSHVYWYRQLPEEGLKFMVYLQKENIIDESGMPKERFSAEFPKEGPSILRIQQVVRGDSAAYFCASSPGLAETQYFGPGTRLLVL.